The T cell receptor beta chain under discussion was sequenced for a study of identical twins. Germline CDR1 is DFQATT and CDR2 is SNEGSKA (reference sequence). V dropped 3 bases and J dropped 5; count of bases not matched to a gene: 7. The CDR3 has 16 residues. TCRdb used MiXCR to reprocess the 5' RACE reads, holding one entry per CDR3 protein. The sample contains about 250,000 distinct CDR3 sequences, over 11% of which appear only once. The sequence came from a woman between 18 and 29 years old in good health. V and J are TRBV20-1 and TRBJ2-1; 13 bases line up with TRBD2. Sequenced material: memory (CD45RO+) T cells sorted from blood. CDR3: CSARYRLAGGNNEQFF. CDR3 bases: TGCAGTGCTAGGTATAGACTAGCGGGAGGAAACAATGAGCAGTTCTTC.